Included here is one T cell receptor (beta chain) sequence, with context. The table lists this clonotype with a few counts. Its antigen remains unidentified. No much larger clone is present one base from it, and per-base qualities are unavailable. Systemically healthy Caucasian individuals from Russia, 35 to 40 in total and aged roughly 6 to 95 years, were included as donors. Roughly 9.5 milliliters of peripheral blood were drawn from each donor into EDTA-treated Vacutainer tubes. Ficoll-Paque density-gradient centrifugation was used to isolate PBMCs, with at least 6 million obtained per sample. Total RNA, at least 5 micrograms per sample, was extracted from PBMCs with Trizol reagent. Naive CD45RAhigh/CD27high T cell percentages were measured by flow cytometry on a PBMC aliquot from every donor. From the cysteine up to the phenylalanine, the CDR3 has a length of 13 residues. CDR3 DNA only is kept here, 39 bases in frame from base 1. CDR1 and CDR2 are drawn from the germline V gene: SGDLS, YYNGEE. The junction shows trimming of 0 bases on V and 12 bases on J, plus 13 bases between the germline ends.

The source of the sample is a study of blood T cells in healthy people across ages (dated by TCRdb to between 2014 and 2017). In the study overall: In model experiments, template switching captured about one uniquely barcoded TCR beta cDNA molecule for every two T cells. Using deep sequencing normalized with unique cDNA molecular identifiers, the study measured how TCR beta repertoire diversity changes with age. Four age groups were formed from the donors: young (average 16 years), middle-aged (more than 35), aged (under 70) and long-lived (82). For two donors (one aged 18 to 29 and one aged 80 or older), the study analyzed two additional independent replicas of 1 million unique cDNA reads from the same blood draw.

The investigation overall reported the following: Bulk unsorted PBMC profiling prevented conclusive comparison of naive and antigen-experienced compartments. As age increased, observed TCR beta diversity per million T cells dropped in a roughly linear way, and a significant reduction was already evident by age 40. Donor CMV infection status was unknown, potentially confounding age-related changes in expanded clonotypes. Compared with the aged group, more naive CD4+ T cells, fewer expanded clones and increased TCR diversity were shown by the long-lived group, suggesting age selection. Estimates of total diversity from one million sequenced T cells were regarded as lower bounds and underestimates. There was a strong correlation between observed TCR beta diversity and the percentage of naive T cells measured by flow cytometry.

The library was produced with 5' RACE. TCRdb names Illumina HiSeq 2500 as the instrument used. The second PCR ran for about 7 to 11 cycles and used a J-beta primer mix along with a sample-barcoded 5' primer. A template-switch 5' adaptor carrying 12 random nucleotides introduced a unique molecular identifier onto each TCR beta cDNA molecule. At least 2.5 million CDR3-containing paired-end reads were obtained from each sample. All of the RNA was converted into first-strand cDNA using the Mint cDNA synthesis kit, with a TRBC-specific oligonucleotide serving as the primer. After uracil-DNA glycosylase treatment, a first 18-cycle PCR used universal primers M1SS and BC2_uni_R on all cDNA. For the original study's pipeline: Normalization of each sample was performed by random selection of 1 million high-quality reads, each carrying a distinct molecular identifier. Reads with shared molecular identifiers were discarded instead of being binned into consensus sequences. MiTCR, with a Q25 quality threshold and the strictest error-elimination algorithm, was used for CDR3 identification, clonotype clustering and error correction. Lower-bound total TCR beta diversity was estimated with a nonparametric unseen species model using Euler transformation. TCRdb took the public reads, trimmed them with fastp at Q25, ran MiXCR for clone calling and kept in-frame beta chains. Each CDR3 protein appears once, grouped with its most common genes and DNA. These V and J calls derive from TCRdb rather than the authors' analysis. Present in this sample are about 540,000 distinct CDR3 sequences, 24% of which were seen just once. Under 9% of the sample comes from the top ten.

The same sample was also used in a study of T cells of mothers and their children. The second publication reports: Nine systemically healthy Caucasian individuals served as donors, namely three mothers together with their six children. cDNA synthesis consumed the entire amount of extracted RNA, loaded at about 1.6 ug RNA in each 15 ul reaction. In the second PCR, the M1S primer introduced both the sample barcodes and 2-4 random nucleotides. Over 8 million TCR beta CDR3 reads came from each mother, compared with around 3 million reads from each child. Thymic selection similarly shapes TCR recombination output in related and unrelated pairs, with minor effect from inherited differences. Normalized repertoire overlap was always found to be slightly, but never significantly, higher in related mother-child pairs than in unrelated mother-child pairs. No persistent microchimeric T cell clones were detected, at a sensitivity of 90 to 100 clones per million clonotypes. To look for features that set related mother-child pairs apart from unrelated individuals, the researchers ran deep NGS to compare the TCR beta repertoires of mothers and children. Mothers averaged roughly 40 +/- 4 years of age and children averaged approximately 12 +/- 4 years. After adapters were ligated using NEBNext reagents, the libraries underwent 100+100 nt paired-end sequencing on an Illumina HiSeq 2000. To prevent cross-contamination, the mother and child libraries were prepared one month apart and sequenced in separate runs. Each donor had between roughly 450,000 and 2,100,000 distinct TCR beta clonotypes identified. Naive TCR beta clonotypes were estimated from low-frequency clonotypes matched to each donor's FACS-determined naive share, without sorting.

This TCR was recovered from a boy between 5 and 17 years old in good health. This chain is built from TRBV9 and TRBJ2-1; possibly the D gene is TRBD1, per 6 matching bases. Sequenced sample: blood. The DNA reads TGTGCCAGCAGCGTAGCCTCCCTAGGGGGGCAGTTCTTC. It encodes CASSVASLGGQFF.